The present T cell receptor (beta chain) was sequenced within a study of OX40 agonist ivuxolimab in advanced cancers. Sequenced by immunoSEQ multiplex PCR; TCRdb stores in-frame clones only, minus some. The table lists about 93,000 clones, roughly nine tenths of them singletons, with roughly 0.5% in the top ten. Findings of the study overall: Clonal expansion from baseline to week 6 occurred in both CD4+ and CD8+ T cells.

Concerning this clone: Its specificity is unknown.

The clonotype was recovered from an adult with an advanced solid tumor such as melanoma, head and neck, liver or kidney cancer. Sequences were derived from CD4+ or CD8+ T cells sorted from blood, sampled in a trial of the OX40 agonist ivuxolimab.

The CDR3 reads CASSIDRAGALNTEAFF. Here the CDR3 DNA reads TGTGCCAGTAGTATAGATCGGGCAGGGGCCTTGAACACTGAAGCTTTCTTT. This chain joins TRBV19 and TRBJ1-1; D might be TRBD1 (6 bases). The CDR3 extends over 17 amino acids. Deletions cut 0 bases from V and 0 bases from J, with 14 bases between. Germline values: CDR1 LNHDA, CDR2 SQIVND (reference sequence).